The 4 T cell receptor beta chains below were found in one sample sequenced in a study of T-cell reconstitution after alpha-beta-depleted transplantation in children. Unique molecular identifiers tagged the TCRbeta library. Each CDR3 protein gets one entry after TCRdb re-called the PCR reads with MiXCR. The table has approximately 640,000 distinct CDR3 sequences, over 15% seen once. This specimen consisted of PBMCs from the stem cell graft donor, obtained from the stem cell graft. These receptors were collected from a human donor who donated a stem cell graft to a child with acute myeloid leukemia.

This clonotype appeared many times. CDR3 coding DNA: TGTGCCAGCAGCGGTTTTGGGGAACGAACCTTC. Amino acid sequence: CASSGFGERTF. The rearrangement links TRBV6-5 to TRBJ1-2; D remains ambiguous. Germline CDR1 reads MNHEY; CDR2 reads SVGAGI. V shed 6 bases and J shed 14 bases, with 16 bases lying between them. This CDR3 contains 11 residues.

This clonotype was counted at least ten times. V is TRBV30 and J is TRBJ2-7; D assignment may be TRBD1 or TRBD2 (5 bases each). Germline-derived CDR1 and CDR2 are GTSNPN and SVGIG (reference sequence). The CDR3 runs 15 residues. Trimming cost V 4 bases and J 3 bases, with 19 bases left between them. The DNA for the CDR3 is TGTGCCTGGATCCGGGACGTCAGCTTGAGCTACGAGCAGTACTTC. Translation: CAWIRDVSLSYEQYF.

In DNA form, the CDR3 reads TGCAGTGCTAGAGGGACGTATTCACCCCTCCACTTT. Translation gives CSARGTYSPLHF. The chain employs TRBV20-1 and TRBJ1-6; no clear D gene. The V end was cut by 1 base, the J end by 8 bases, with 6 bases between. The CDR3 spans 12 residues. From germline, CDR1 is DFQATT and CDR2 SNEGSKA (reference sequence).

This chain uses TRBV4-3 with TRBJ1-3, with 8 bases identical to TRBD1. Germline V lookup: CDR1 LGHNA, CDR2 YSLEER. The J segment lost 4 bases and the V segment lost 0 bases, leaving 11 bases of the junction unmatched. This CDR3 has 18 residues. The CDR3 loop is CASSQDFTAGGFGNTIYF. CDR3 DNA: TGCGCCAGCAGCCAAGATTTTACGGCAGGGGGCTTCGGAAACACCATATATTTT.